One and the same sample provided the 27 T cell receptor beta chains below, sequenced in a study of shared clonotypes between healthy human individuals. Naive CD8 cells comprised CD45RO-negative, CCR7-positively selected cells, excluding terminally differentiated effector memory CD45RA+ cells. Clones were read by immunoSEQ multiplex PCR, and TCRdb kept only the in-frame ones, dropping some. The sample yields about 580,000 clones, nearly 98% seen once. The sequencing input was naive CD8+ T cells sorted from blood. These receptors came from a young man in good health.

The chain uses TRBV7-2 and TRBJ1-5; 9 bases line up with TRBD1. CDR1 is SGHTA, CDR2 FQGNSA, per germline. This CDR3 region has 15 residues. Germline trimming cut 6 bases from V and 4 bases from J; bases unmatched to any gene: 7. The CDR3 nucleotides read TGTGCCAGCAGGGCAGGGACAGGGTATAATCAGCCCCAGCATTTT. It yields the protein CASRAGTGYNQPQHF.

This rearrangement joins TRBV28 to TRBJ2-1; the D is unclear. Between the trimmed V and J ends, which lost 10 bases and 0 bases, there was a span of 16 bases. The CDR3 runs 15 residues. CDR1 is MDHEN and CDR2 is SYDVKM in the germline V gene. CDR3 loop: CATSQVLSSYNEQFF. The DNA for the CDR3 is TGTGCCACCTCTCAAGTCCTTAGCTCCTACAATGAGCAGTTCTTC.

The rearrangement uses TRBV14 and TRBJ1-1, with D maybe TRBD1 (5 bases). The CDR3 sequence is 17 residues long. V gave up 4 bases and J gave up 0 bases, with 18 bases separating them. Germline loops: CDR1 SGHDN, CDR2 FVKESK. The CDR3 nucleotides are TGTGCCAGCAGCCTGCTTAGGGGCCGGGGGTTGAACACTGAAGCTTTCTTT. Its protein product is CASSLLRGRGLNTEAFF.

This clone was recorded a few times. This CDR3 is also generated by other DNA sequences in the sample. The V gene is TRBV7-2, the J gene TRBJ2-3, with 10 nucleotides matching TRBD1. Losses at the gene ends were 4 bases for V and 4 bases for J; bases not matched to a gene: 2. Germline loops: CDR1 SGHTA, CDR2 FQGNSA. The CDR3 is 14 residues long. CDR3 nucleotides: TGTGCCAGCAGCTCCGGACAGGGGGCAGATACGCAGTATTTT. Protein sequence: CASSSGQGADTQYF.

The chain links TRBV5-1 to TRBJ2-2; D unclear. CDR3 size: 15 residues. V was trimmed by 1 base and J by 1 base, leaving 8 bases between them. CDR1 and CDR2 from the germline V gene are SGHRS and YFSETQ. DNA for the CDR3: TGCGCCAGCAGCTTGAGGGTTTTGAACACCGGGGAGCTGTTTTTT. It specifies CASSLRVLNTGELFF.

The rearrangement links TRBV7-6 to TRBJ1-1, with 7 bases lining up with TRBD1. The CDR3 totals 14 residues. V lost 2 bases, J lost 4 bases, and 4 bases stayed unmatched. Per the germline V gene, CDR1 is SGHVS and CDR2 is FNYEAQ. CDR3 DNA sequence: TGTGCCAGCAGCTTACCGACAGGGCTCACTGAAGCTTTCTTT. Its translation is CASSLPTGLTEAFF. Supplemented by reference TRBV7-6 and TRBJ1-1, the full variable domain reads GAGVSQSPRYKVTKRGQDVALRCDPISGHVSLYWYRQALGQGPEFLTYFNYEAQQDKSGLPNDRFSAERPEGSISTLTIQRTEQRDSAMYRCASSLPTGLTEAFFGQGTRLTVV.

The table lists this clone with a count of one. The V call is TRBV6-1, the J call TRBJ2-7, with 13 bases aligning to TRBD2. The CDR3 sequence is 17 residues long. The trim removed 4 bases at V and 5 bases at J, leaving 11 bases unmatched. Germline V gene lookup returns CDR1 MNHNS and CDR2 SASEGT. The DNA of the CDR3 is TGTGCCAGCAGTGGATGGACTAGCGGGAGTCCCAGGGACGAGCAGTACTTC. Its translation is CASSGWTSGSPRDEQYF.

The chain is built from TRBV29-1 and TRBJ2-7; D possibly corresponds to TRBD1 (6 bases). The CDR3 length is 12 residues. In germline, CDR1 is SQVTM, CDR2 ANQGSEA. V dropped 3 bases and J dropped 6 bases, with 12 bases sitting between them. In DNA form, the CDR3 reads TGCAGCGTTGATAAGACAGGCGGCGAGCAGTACTTC. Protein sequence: CSVDKTGGEQYF.

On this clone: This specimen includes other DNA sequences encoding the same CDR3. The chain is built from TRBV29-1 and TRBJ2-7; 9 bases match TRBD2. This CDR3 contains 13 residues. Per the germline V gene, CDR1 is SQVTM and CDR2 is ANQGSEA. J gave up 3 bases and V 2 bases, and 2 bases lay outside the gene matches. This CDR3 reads CSVELAGYYEQYF. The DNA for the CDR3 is TGCAGCGTTGAACTAGCGGGATACTACGAGCAGTACTTC.

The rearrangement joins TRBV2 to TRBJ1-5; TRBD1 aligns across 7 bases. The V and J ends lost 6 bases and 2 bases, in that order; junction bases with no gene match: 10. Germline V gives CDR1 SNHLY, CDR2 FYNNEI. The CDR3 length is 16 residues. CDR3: CASRDTRGFGNQPQHF. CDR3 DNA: TGTGCCAGCAGAGATACCAGGGGGTTCGGCAATCAGCCCCAGCATTTT.

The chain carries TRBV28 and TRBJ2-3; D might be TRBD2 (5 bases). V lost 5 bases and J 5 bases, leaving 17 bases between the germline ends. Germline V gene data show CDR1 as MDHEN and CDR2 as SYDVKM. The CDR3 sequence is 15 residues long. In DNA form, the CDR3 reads TGTGCCAGCAGTCCCGGACCCTGGGCGGGAGATACGCAGTATTTT. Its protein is CASSPGPWAGDTQYF. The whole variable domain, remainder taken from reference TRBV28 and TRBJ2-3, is DVKVTQSSRYLVKRTGEKVFLECVQDMDHENMFWYRQDPGLGLRLIYFSYDVKMKEKGDIPEGYSVSREKKERFSLILESASTNQTSMYLCASSPGPWAGDTQYFGPGTRLTVL.

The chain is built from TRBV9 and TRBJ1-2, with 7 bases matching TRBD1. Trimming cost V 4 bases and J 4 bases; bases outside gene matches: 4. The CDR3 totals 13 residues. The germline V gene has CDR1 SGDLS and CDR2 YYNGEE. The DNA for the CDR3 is TGTGCCAGCAGCTCGACAGGGCCCTATGGCTACACCTTC. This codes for CASSSTGPYGYTF.

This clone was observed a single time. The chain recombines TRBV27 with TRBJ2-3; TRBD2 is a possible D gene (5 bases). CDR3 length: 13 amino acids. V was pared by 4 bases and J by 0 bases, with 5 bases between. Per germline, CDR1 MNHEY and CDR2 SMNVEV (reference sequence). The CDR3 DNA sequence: TGTGCCAGCAGTTCGGGGAGCACAGATACGCAGTATTTT. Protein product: CASSSGSTDTQYF.

The CDR3 nucleotides are TGTGCCAGCAGCTTAACATCCGGGACTAAAATCTACGAGCAGTACTTC. As protein: CASSLTSGTKIYEQYF. The chain combines TRBV7-9 with TRBJ2-7, with TRBD2 matching 7 bases. There are 16 residues in the CDR3. The V and J ends lost 2 bases and 3 bases, in that order; junction bases with no gene match: 10. Germline V gene data show CDR1 as SEHNR and CDR2 as FQNEAQ (reference sequence).

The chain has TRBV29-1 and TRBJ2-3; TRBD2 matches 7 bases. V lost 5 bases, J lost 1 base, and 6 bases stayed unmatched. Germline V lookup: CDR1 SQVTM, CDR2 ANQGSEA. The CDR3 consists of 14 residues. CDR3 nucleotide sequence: TGCAGCGTTTCCGGGAGGACGCGCACAGATACGCAGTATTTT. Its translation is CSVSGRTRTDTQYF.

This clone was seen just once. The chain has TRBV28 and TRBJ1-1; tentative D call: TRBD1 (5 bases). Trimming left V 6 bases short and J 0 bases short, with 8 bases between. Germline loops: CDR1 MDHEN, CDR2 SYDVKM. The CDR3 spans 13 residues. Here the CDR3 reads CASSRTLNTEAFF. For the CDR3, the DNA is TGTGCCAGCAGCAGGACATTGAACACTGAAGCTTTCTTT.

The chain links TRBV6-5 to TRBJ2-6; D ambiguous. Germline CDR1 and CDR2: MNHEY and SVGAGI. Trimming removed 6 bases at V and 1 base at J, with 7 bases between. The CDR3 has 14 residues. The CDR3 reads CASRDLSGANVLTF. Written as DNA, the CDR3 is TGTGCCAGCAGAGACTTATCTGGGGCCAACGTCCTGACTTTC.

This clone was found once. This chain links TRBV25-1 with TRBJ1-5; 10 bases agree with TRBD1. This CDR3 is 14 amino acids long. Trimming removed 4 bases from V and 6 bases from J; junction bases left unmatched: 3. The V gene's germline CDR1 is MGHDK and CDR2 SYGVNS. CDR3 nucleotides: TGTGCCAGCAGTGGACAGGGGGCAGGTCAGCCCCAGCATTTT. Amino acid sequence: CASSGQGAGQPQHF.

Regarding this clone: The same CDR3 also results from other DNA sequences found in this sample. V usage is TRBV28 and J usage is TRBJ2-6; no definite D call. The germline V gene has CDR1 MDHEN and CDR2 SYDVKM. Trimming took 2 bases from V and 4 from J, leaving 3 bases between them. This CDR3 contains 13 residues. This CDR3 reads CASSLAGANVLTF. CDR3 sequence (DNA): TGTGCCAGCAGTTTAGCCGGGGCCAACGTCCTGACTTTC.

In DNA form, the CDR3 reads TGTGCCACCTCATTAGCGGGAGAAAAGTACTTC. Protein sequence: CATSLAGEKYF. V is TRBV27 and J is TRBJ2-7; 9 nucleotides match TRBD2. Per the germline V gene, CDR1 is MNHEY and CDR2 is SMNVEV (reference sequence). The CDR3 covers 11 residues. The J segment lost 11 bases and the V segment lost 10 bases, leaving 9 bases of the junction unmatched.

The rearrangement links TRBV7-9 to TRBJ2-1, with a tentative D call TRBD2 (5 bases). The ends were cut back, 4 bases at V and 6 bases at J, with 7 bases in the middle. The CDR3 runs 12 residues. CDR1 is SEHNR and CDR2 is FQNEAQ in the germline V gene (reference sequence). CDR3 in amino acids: CASSYGLNEQFF. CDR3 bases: TGTGCCAGCAGCTATGGACTCAATGAGCAGTTCTTC. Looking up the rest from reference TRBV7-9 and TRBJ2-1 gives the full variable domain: DTGVSQNPRHKITKRGQNVTFRCDPISEHNRLYWYRQTLGQGPEFLTYFQNEAQLEKSRLLSDRFSAERPKGSFSTLEIQRTEQGDSAMYLCASSYGLNEQFFGPGTRLTVL.

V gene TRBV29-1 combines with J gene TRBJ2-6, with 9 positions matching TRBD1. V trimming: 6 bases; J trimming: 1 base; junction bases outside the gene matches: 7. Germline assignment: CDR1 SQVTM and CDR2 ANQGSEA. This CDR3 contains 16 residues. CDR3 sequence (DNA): TGCAGCGTAAAGACAGGGGGGATTTCTGGGGCCAACGTCCTGACTTTC. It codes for CSVKTGGISGANVLTF.

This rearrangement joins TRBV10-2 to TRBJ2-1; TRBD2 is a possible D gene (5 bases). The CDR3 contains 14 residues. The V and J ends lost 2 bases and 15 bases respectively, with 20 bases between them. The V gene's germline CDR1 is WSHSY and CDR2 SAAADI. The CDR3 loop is CASSEALALRAAFF. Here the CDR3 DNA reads TGCGCCAGCAGTGAGGCGCTAGCTTTACGGGCTGCGTTCTTC.

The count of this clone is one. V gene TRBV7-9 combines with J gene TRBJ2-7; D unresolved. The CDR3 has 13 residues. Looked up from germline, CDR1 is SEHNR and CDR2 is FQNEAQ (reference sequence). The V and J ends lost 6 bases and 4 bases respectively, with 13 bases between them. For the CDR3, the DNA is TGTGCCAGCAGTGACAAGGGCCAGTACGAGCAGTACTTC. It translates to CASSDKGQYEQYF.

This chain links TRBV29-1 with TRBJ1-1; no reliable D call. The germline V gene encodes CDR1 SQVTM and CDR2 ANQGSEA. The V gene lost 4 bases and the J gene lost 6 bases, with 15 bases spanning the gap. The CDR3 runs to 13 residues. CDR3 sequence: CSVVLSGFPEAFF. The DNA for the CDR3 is TGCAGCGTTGTACTTTCGGGGTTTCCTGAAGCTTTCTTT.

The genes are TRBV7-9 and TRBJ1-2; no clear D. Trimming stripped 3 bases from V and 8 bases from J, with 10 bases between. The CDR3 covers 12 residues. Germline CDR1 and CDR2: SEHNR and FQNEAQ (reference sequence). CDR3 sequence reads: CASSLVSGGYTF. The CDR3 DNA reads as TGTGCCAGCAGCTTGGTATCGGGAGGCTACACCTTC.

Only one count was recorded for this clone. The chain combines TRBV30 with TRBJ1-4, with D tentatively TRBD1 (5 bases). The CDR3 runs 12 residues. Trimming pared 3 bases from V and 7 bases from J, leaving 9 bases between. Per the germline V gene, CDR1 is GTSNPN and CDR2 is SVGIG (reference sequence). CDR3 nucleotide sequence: TGTGCCTGGAGCTGGGGGGGTGAAAAACTGTTTTTT. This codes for CAWSWGGEKLFF.